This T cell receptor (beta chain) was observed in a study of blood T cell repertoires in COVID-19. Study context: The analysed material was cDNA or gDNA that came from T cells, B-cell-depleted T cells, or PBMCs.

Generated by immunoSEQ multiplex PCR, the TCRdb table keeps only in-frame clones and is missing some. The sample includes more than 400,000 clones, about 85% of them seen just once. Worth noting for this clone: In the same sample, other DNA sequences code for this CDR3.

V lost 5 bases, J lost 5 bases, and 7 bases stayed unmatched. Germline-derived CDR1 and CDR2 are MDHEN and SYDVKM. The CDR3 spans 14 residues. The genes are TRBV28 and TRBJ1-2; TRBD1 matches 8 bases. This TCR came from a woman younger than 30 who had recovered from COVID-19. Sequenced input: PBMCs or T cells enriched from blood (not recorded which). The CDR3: CASSVQGVGYGYTF. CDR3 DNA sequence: TGTGCCAGCAGTGTACAGGGGGTGGGGTATGGCTACACCTTC.